This TCR beta chain derives from a study of T-cell memory formation after mild COVID-19. About the research overall: Most TCR clusters belonged to a single donor.

TCRdb re-derived calls from the 5' RACE reads in MiXCR, one entry per CDR3 protein. The data show more than 75,000 distinct CDR3 sequences, approximately 25% seen once. Germline V gene lookup returns CDR1 MNHEY and CDR2 SVGAGI. The V end lost 5 bases, the J end lost 0 bases, and 21 bases lay between the germline ends. This CDR3 is built from 18 residues. Of note for this clonotype: Its target is unknown.

Whole-study results and caveats: Clones contracting over day 15 to 85 were CD4/CD8 balanced, with later expanders leaning CD4+. Second-wave clones with a day 37 peak had unconfirmed SARS-CoV-2 specificity.

The rearrangement joins TRBV6-5 to TRBJ2-3; a weak D match, TRBD2 (5 bases). The clonotype was recovered from a man younger than 35 who had mild COVID-19 (a few samples of this study predate the infection). Cell type and time point are not known. What was sequenced was PBMCs or a T cell subset sorted from them (not recorded which). For the CDR3, the DNA is TGTGCCAGCAGTGGGGTCTTGGGAGAAGAAGCTAGCACAGATACGCAGTATTTT. This gives the protein CASSGVLGEEASTDTQYF.